The rows below give T cell receptor beta chains drawn from one sample of a study of blood T cell repertoires in COVID-19. Repertoires were generated with immunoSEQ multiplex PCR, while TCRdb's copy carries only in-frame clones and drops some. The profile covers around 150,000 clones, with about 77% appearing a single time and about 15% taken by the ten largest. The specimen was peripheral blood. The receptors come from a woman aged 80 or over with acute or convalescent COVID-19. Each CDR3 is given with its conserved first and last residue. A D gene is named only where the DNA matches it firmly. The size of a clone is reported for some rows only, either as once, few or many, or as a class for expanded clones.

J,D,size,V,DNA,CDR3
TRBJ2-3,TRBD2,NA,TRBV6-5,TGTGCCAGCAGGTTGGGACTAGCGAACACAGATACGCAGTATTTT,CASRLGLANTDTQYF
TRBJ2-2,TRBD2,once,TRBV5-5,TGTGCCAGCAGCTCCTGGACTAGCGGGAGGGCCGACACCGGGGAGCTGTTTTTT,CASSSWTSGRADTGELFF
TRBJ1-2,NA,few,TRBV19,TGTGCCAGTACCCCTGGGGGGGCATATGGCTACACCTTC,CASTPGGAYGYTF
TRBJ2-4,TRBD1,NA,TRBV11-3,TGTGCCAGCAGCTTAGATGGGACAGCGCTAGCCAAAAACATTCAGTACTTC,CASSLDGTALAKNIQYF
TRBJ2-7,NA,NA,TRBV19,TGTGCCAGTAGTGACCAAACCCTGGGCGGGGGCGAGACCTACGAGCAGTACTTC,CASSDQTLGGGETYEQYF
TRBJ2-5,NA,once,TRBV5-4,TGTGCCAGCAGCCCTAGGGGGGAGACCCAGTACTTC,CASSPRGETQYF
TRBJ1-1,TRBD1,few,TRBV19,TGTGCCAGTAGATCCACGGGAGGGACAGTGAACACTGAAGCTTTCTTT,CASRSTGGTVNTEAFF
TRBJ2-5,NA,NA,TRBV6-5,TGTGCCAGCAGTTATAGTTTAGGCGGGGGCCGGGAGACCCAGTACTTC,CASSYSLGGGRETQYF
TRBJ1-1,TRBD1,NA,TRBV6-5,TGTGCCAGCAGCTCAGGGGGCGTAGCTTTCTTT,CASSSGGVAFF
TRBJ2-7,NA,NA,TRBV28,TGTGCCAGCAGTTTTCACAGCGGGTCAACCTACGAGCAGTACTTC,CASSFHSGSTYEQYF
TRBJ1-2,TRBD1,once,TRBV6-5,TGTGCCAGCAGGCCCGGGACAGCCAGTGGCTACACCTTC,CASRPGTASGYTF
TRBJ2-1,TRBD2,NA,TRBV5-4,TGTGCCAGCAGCCCGAGTGGACTAGCGGGAGGGCGGGGGGTCAATGAGCAGTTCTTC,CASSPSGLAGGRGVNEQFF
TRBJ2-5,NA,NA,TRBV12-3/TRBV12-4,TGTGCCAGCAGGTTCGGAGAGACCCAGTACTTC,CASRFGETQYF
TRBJ1-5,TRBD1,NA,TRBV3-1/TRBV3-2,TGTGCCAGCGGGCAACAGGGGAGGCAGCCCCAGCATTTT,CASGQQGRQPQHF
TRBJ1-1,TRBD1,NA,TRBV25-1,TGTGCCAGCAGTGAAAGCGACAGGGCTAACACTGAAGCTTTCTTT,CASSESDRANTEAFF
TRBJ2-7,TRBD1,few,TRBV10-1,TGCGCCAGCAGGCGGACAGGGCTCTACGAGCAGTACTTC,CASRRTGLYEQYF
TRBJ1-1,TRBD1,NA,TRBV4-1,TGCGCCAGCAGCCAAGAACAGGGGGGCACTGAAGCTTTCTTT,CASSQEQGGTEAFF
TRBJ2-3,TRBD1,NA,TRBV5-1,TGCGCCAGCAGCTTACCTTGGGGGACAGGGGGCGCAGATACGCAGTATTTT,CASSLPWGTGGADTQYF
TRBJ2-7,TRBD2,NA,TRBV7-9,TGTGCCAGCAGCCCAGGAAAACTAGCGGGCACAACCTACGAGCAGTACTTC,CASSPGKLAGTTYEQYF
TRBJ2-3,NA,NA,TRBV7-2,TGTGCCAGCAGCCTAATCCGGGATACGCAGTATTTT,CASSLIRDTQYF
TRBJ2-5,NA,NA,TRBV7-2,TGTGCCAGCAGCTTACAGGAGGGCGGCGGAGAGACCCAGTACTTC,CASSLQEGGGETQYF
TRBJ1-5,TRBD1,NA,TRBV19,TGTGCCAGTCGGGACAGACGTAATAGCAATCAGCCCCAGCATTTT,CASRDRRNSNQPQHF
TRBJ1-2,NA,few,TRBV4-1,TGCGCCAGCAGCCAAGATCGCGGTAACTATGGCTACACCTTC,CASSQDRGNYGYTF
TRBJ1-6,TRBD1,NA,TRBV24-1,TGTGCCACCAGTGTCCCGGACAGGGGCAGGGTCAGCTCCTATAATTCACCCCTCCACTTT,CATSVPDRGRVSSYNSPLHF
TRBJ1-2,TRBD1,NA,TRBV7-8,TGTGCCAGCAGCTTATACCGGGACAGGGGCCGCCCTTATGGCTACACCTTC,CASSLYRDRGRPYGYTF